This T cell receptor (beta chain) was sequenced during a study of cytomegalovirus exposure and HLA in healthy donors. Regarding this clone: Its antigen is not identified.

Study results and limitations: Trimming of TCR beta V- and J-genes showed a link, identified in a later analysis, to a missense DCLRE1C variant. Reportedly, cytomegalovirus status was diagnosed with high sensitivity and specificity. Clonal expansion, a later analysis showed, was greater in HLA-associated TCR beta chains than in equally common others.

V was shortened by 2 bases and J by 1 base, with 11 bases between the two germline ends. CDR1 is SGHTA, CDR2 FQGTGA, per germline. The CDR3 runs 15 residues. PCR used 60 Vbeta primers and 13 Jbeta primers. Profiling relied on immunoSEQ multiplex PCR, and the TCRdb table lists in-frame clones only, not all of them. The top ten clones hold about 10% of a sample with 150,000 to 200,000 clones, around four fifths of them seen once. This sequence was found in a man aged 50-59 years in good health and CMV-seropositive. The chain couples TRBV7-3 to TRBJ1-1, with unresolved D. Sequencing was done on a sample of PBMCs. CDR3 protein: CASSLGGVPNTEAFF. CDR3 DNA: TGTGCCAGCAGCTTAGGCGGGGTCCCGAACACTGAAGCTTTCTTT.